Listed below are T cell receptor beta chains from one sample, sequenced in a study of CD8+ T cells in alopecia areata. TCRdb's copy holds only in-frame clones and misses some; the assay was immunoSEQ multiplex PCR. In the table there are about 210,000 clones, around 57% of which are singletons. The sample was CD4+ T cells sorted from blood, taken at week 4, from a patient treated with tofacitinib. These receptors were taken from a human donor with alopecia areata. CDR3s include the opening cysteine and the closing phenylalanine or tryptophan. D genes are given only for firm matches. The size field is filled for only some rows; it gives once, few, many or a size class.

j_call: TRBJ2-7
clone_size: NA
d_call: TRBD1
v_call: TRBV29-1
cdr3_nt: TGCAGCGTTGGGGACAGCAACTACGAGCAGTACTTC
cdr3_aa: CSVGDSNYEQYF

j_call: TRBJ2-7
clone_size: NA
d_call: TRBD1
v_call: TRBV20-1
cdr3_nt: TGCAGTGCCGACAGGGGGTCCGAGCAGTACTTC
cdr3_aa: CSADRGSEQYF

j_call: TRBJ2-3
clone_size: few
d_call: NA
v_call: TRBV2
cdr3_nt: TGTGCCAGCAGTGCTCTAGCGTTCACGCAGTATTTT
cdr3_aa: CASSALAFTQYF

j_call: TRBJ2-3
clone_size: NA
d_call: NA
v_call: TRBV4-3
cdr3_nt: TGCGCCAGCAGCCAAGATCCTCCGGGACCCCGCACAGATACGCAGTATTTT
cdr3_aa: CASSQDPPGPRTDTQYF

j_call: TRBJ1-6
clone_size: few
d_call: NA
v_call: TRBV15
cdr3_nt: TGTGCCTCTCAGCGGGACCGTAATAATTCACCCCTCCACTTT
cdr3_aa: CASQRDRNNSPLHF

j_call: TRBJ2-7
clone_size: few
d_call: TRBD1
v_call: TRBV2
cdr3_nt: TGTGCCAGCCTTGACCGGACAGGGTTTTCCGAGCAGTACTTC
cdr3_aa: CASLDRTGFSEQYF

j_call: TRBJ1-2
clone_size: NA
d_call: TRBD1
v_call: TRBV4-3
cdr3_nt: TGCGCCAGCAGCCAAGTTCCAGGGGGCCTCAATGGCTACACCTTC
cdr3_aa: CASSQVPGGLNGYTF

j_call: TRBJ2-2
clone_size: few
d_call: TRBD2
v_call: TRBV19
cdr3_nt: TGTGCCAGTAGTAACGGACTAGCGGGGGCCAGGAACACCGGGGAGCTGTTTTTT
cdr3_aa: CASSNGLAGARNTGELFF

j_call: TRBJ1-4
clone_size: NA
d_call: NA
v_call: TRBV4-1
cdr3_nt: TGCGCCAGCAGCCAGGACCACACAACTAATGAAAAACTGTTTTTT
cdr3_aa: CASSQDHTTNEKLFF

j_call: TRBJ2-7
clone_size: NA
d_call: NA
v_call: TRBV2
cdr3_nt: TGTGCCAGCAGTTTGCAGGGTTACGAGCAGTACTTC
cdr3_aa: CASSLQGYEQYF

j_call: TRBJ2-3
clone_size: once
d_call: TRBD1
v_call: TRBV5-1
cdr3_nt: TGCGCCAGCAGCCGAACGGACAGGGCGGATACGCAGTATTTT
cdr3_aa: CASSRTDRADTQYF

j_call: TRBJ1-6
clone_size: NA
d_call: NA
v_call: TRBV6-5
cdr3_nt: TGTGCCAGCAGTTACTCGCAGACTACACCCCTCCACTTT
cdr3_aa: CASSYSQTTPLHF

j_call: TRBJ2-7
clone_size: NA
d_call: NA
v_call: TRBV5-1
cdr3_nt: TGCGCCAGCAGCTTGGATGGGGGTATCGAGCAGTACTTC
cdr3_aa: CASSLDGGIEQYF